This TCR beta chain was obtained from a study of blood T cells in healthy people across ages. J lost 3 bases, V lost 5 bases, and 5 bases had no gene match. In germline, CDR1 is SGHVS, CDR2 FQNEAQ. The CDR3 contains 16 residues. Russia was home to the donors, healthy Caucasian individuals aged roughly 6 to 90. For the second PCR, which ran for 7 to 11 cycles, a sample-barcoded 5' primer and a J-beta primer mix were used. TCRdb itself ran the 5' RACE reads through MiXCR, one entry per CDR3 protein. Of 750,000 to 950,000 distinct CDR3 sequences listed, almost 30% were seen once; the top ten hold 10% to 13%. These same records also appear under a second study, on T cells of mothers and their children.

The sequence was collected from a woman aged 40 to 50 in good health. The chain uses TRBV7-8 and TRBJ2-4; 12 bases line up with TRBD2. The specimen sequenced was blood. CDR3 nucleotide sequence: TGTGCCAGCAGCGCTGGACTAGCGGGGATCAAAAACATTCAGTACTTC. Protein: CASSAGLAGIKNIQYF.